One and the same sample provided the 13 T cell receptor beta chains below, sequenced in a study of CD8 T cells in Susac syndrome. Random hexamers primed reverse transcription of roughly 0.5 to 1 ug RNA. TCRdb processed the immunoSEQ multiplex PCR reads anew with MiXCR; each CDR3 protein has one entry. This table holds over 95,000 distinct CDR3 sequences, around 90% found once. The specimen sequenced was CD4+ T cells from PBMCs. These receptors all come from a human donor in good health.

This chain links TRBV3-1 with TRBJ2-7; 8 positions match TRBD2. Trimming removed 5 bases from V and 3 bases from J; junction bases left unmatched: 6. Per the germline V gene, CDR1 is LGHDT and CDR2 is YNNKEL (reference sequence). The CDR3 is 14 residues long. The CDR3 spells CASSTRGGRYEQYF. The CDR3 DNA is TGTGCCAGCAGCACCCGGGGGGGCCGCTACGAGCAGTACTTC.

This chain links TRBV11-3 with TRBJ2-1, with D unclear. Trimming shortened V by 1 base and J by 5 bases, and 6 bases separated the two germline ends. Germline lookup yields CDR1 SGHNT and CDR2 YENEEA. CDR3 size: 13 residues. The CDR3 here is CASSLVLDNEQFF. CDR3 coding DNA: TGTGCCAGCAGCTTAGTCTTGGACAATGAGCAGTTCTTC.

This chain joins TRBV4-3 and TRBJ2-1; perhaps TRBD2 as D (5 bases). This CDR3 comprises 14 residues. Trimming shortened V by 0 bases and J by 6 bases, and 9 bases separated the two germline ends. Germline loops: CDR1 LGHNA, CDR2 YSLEER. The CDR3 is CASSQENGLNEQFF. The DNA for the CDR3 is TGCGCCAGCAGCCAAGAGAATGGACTCAATGAGCAGTTCTTC.

The DNA of the CDR3 is TGTGCCAGCAGCTTGGCTGGCGGGACAGGGGTAGGGGAGCAGTACTTC. Its protein is CASSLAGGTGVGEQYF. V is TRBV7-8 and J is TRBJ2-7, with TRBD1 identical over 10 bases. This CDR3 spans 16 amino acids. The junction had 12 bases not matched to a gene; V was cut back by 3 bases and J by 7 bases. Germline V gene sequence: CDR1 SGHVS, CDR2 FQNEAQ. Variable domain in full (rest from reference TRBV7-8 and TRBJ2-7): GAGVSQSPRYKVAKRGQDVALRCDPISGHVSLFWYQQALGQGPEFLTYFQNEAQLDKSGLPSDRFFAERPEGSVSTLKIQRTQQEDSAVYLCASSLAGGTGVGEQYFGPGTRLTVT.

The chain is built from TRBV28 and TRBJ1-4; D is unresolved. The germline CDR1 and CDR2 sequences are MDHEN and SYDVKM. Trimming stripped 11 bases from V and 8 bases from J, with 18 bases between. The CDR3 sequence is 13 residues long. The CDR3 is CACRGGHYEKLFF. The DNA of the CDR3 is TGTGCCTGCCGGGGAGGGCATTACGAAAAACTGTTTTTT.

V and J are TRBV4-2 and TRBJ2-7, with 10 bases matching TRBD2. Losses at the gene ends were 0 bases for V and 12 bases for J; bases not matched to a gene: 8. This CDR3 is 14 amino acids long. Germline V gene sequence: CDR1 LGHNA, CDR2 YNFKEQ. CDR3 DNA sequence: TGTGCCAGCAGCCAAGATCATACTAGCGGGGCCGGGTACTTC. The encoded protein is CASSQDHTSGAGYF.

This sequence joins TRBV20-1 and TRBJ1-2, with 7 bases identical to TRBD1. Trimming at V came to 6 bases and at J to 3 bases, leaving 7 bases not matched to a gene. This CDR3 is 13 amino acids long. Germline CDR1 DFQATT, CDR2 SNEGSKA (reference sequence). CDR3: CSAQGGRDYGYTF. The CDR3 DNA follows: TGCAGTGCCCAAGGGGGCAGGGACTATGGCTACACCTTC.

The chain uses TRBV28 and TRBJ2-2; TRBD2 matches 8 bases. CDR1 MDHEN and CDR2 SYDVKM come from the germline V gene. The trim removed 7 bases at V and 6 bases at J, leaving 10 bases unmatched. This CDR3 has 15 amino acids. In DNA form, the CDR3 reads TGTGCCAGCACCCTCGGGGGGGTGGGGGCCGGGGAGCTGTTTTTT. This translates into CASTLGGVGAGELFF.

The chain recombines TRBV30 with TRBJ2-5; D call uncertain. CDR3 length: 14 amino acids. From germline, CDR1 is GTSNPN and CDR2 SVGIG (reference sequence). With 0 bases removed from V and 5 bases from J, the gap between germline ends came to 13 bases. CDR3 amino acids: CAWSVSSSLETQYF. DNA for the CDR3: TGTGCCTGGAGTGTAAGCTCCAGTCTGGAGACCCAGTACTTC.

This clonotype was detected only once. The DNA of the CDR3 is TGTGCCAGCAGTCGAGAAGGCCAGGGGTTGAGGGGCACTGAAGCTTTCTTT. Its translation: CASSREGQGLRGTEAFF. The chain is built from TRBV12-3 or TRBV12-4 and TRBJ1-1; the D gene is possibly TRBD1 (6 bases). The CDR3 runs 17 residues. V lost 5 bases and J 4 bases, leaving 23 bases between the germline ends.

This chain joins TRBV7-9 and TRBJ1-2; D not certain. This CDR3 is 16 amino acids long. Germline V CDR1 and CDR2: SEHNR, FQNEAQ (reference sequence). Trimming shortened V by 1 base and J by 0 bases, and 12 bases separated the two germline ends. Here the CDR3 reads CASSLVLPRANYGYTF. The CDR3 bases are TGTGCCAGCAGCTTAGTTCTCCCCAGAGCTAACTATGGCTACACCTTC.

The DNA for the CDR3 is TGCAGTGCTAGAGACGGACAGGCCTACGAGCAGTACTTC. It yields the protein CSARDGQAYEQYF. The J gene is TRBJ2-7, the V gene TRBV20-1; TRBD1 aligns across 7 bases. V shed 0 bases and J 2 bases; nucleotides not matched to a gene: 1. This CDR3 contains 13 residues. From germline, CDR1 is DFQATT and CDR2 SNEGSKA (reference sequence).

This chain joins TRBV6-6 and TRBJ2-2, with TRBD2 matching over 10 bases. This CDR3 has 14 residues. Losses at the gene ends were 5 bases for V and 7 bases for J; bases not matched to a gene: 4. The germline V gene has CDR1 MNHNY and CDR2 SVGAGI (reference sequence). Here the CDR3 DNA reads TGTGCCAGCAGTCCTCAGCGGGGGGGCGGGGAGCTGTTTTTT. Translating gives CASSPQRGGGELFF.